This TCR beta chain came from a study of technical replicates of blood from a few donors. V shed 8 bases, J shed 8 bases, and the junction held 12 bases outside the gene matches. The CDR3 consists of 14 residues. Germline CDR1 reads MDHEN; CDR2 reads SYDVKM. Sequenced by immunoSEQ multiplex PCR; TCRdb stores in-frame clones only, minus some. Of about 99,000 clones detected, about 95% appear once; the ten largest clones hold 0.2% to 0.25%. This chain connects TRBV28 to TRBJ2-4, with 7 bases identical to TRBD2. The TCR originated in a human donor in good health. Sequencing used T cells isolated from PBMCs. The CDR3 nucleotides read TGTGCCAGCGGCGGGAGTACACTAGGGGACATTCAGTACTTC. This encodes CASGGSTLGDIQYF.